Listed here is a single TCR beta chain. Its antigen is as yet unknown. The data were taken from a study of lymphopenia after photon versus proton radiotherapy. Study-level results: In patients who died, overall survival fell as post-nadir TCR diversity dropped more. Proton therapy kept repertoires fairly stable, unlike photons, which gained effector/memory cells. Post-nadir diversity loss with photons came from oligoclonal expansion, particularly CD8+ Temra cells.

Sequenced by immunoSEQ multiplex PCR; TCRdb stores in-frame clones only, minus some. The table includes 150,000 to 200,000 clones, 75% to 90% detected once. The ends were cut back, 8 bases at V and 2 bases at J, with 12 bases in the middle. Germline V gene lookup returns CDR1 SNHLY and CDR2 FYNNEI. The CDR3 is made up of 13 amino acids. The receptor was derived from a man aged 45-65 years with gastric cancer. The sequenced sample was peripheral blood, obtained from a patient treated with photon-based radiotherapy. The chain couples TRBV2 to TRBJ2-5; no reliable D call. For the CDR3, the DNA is TGTGCCAGCGGATACAATACTCAAGAGACCCAGTACTTC. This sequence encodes CASGYNTQETQYF.